This TCR beta chain was captured by sequencing in a study of shared clonotypes between healthy human individuals. Turning to the study itself: Each donor's CD4 naive and CD4 memory cells filled three plates apiece, CD8 naive two, and CD8 memory one.

A split of CD4+ cells into CD45RA+ naive and CD45RA-negative memory subsets was performed. Germline assignment: CDR1 SGHRS and CDR2 YFSETQ. J gave up 3 bases and V 5 bases, and 9 bases lay outside the gene matches. The CDR3 is 16 amino acids. Assay used: immunoSEQ multiplex PCR; TCRdb lists only in-frame clones, some missing. The table lists approximately 530,000 clones, 95% to 97% of them singletons. The rearrangement joins TRBV5-1 to TRBJ2-5, with 11 bases lining up with TRBD2. The source of this sequence is a woman in her twenties or thirties in good health. Sequencing was performed on naive CD4+ T cells sorted from blood. The subset denotes: CD45RA+ positively selected. CDR3: CASSTVAGGPEETQYF. CDR3 in DNA: TGCGCCAGCAGTACCGTAGCGGGAGGGCCCGAAGAGACCCAGTACTTC. Full variable domain (rest looked up from reference TRBV5-1 and TRBJ2-5): KAGVTQTPRYLIKTRGQQVTLSCSPISGHRSVSWYQQTPGQGLQFLFEYFSETQRNKGNFPGRFSGRQFSNSRSEMNVSTLELGDSALYLCASSTVAGGPEETQYFGPGTRLLVL.